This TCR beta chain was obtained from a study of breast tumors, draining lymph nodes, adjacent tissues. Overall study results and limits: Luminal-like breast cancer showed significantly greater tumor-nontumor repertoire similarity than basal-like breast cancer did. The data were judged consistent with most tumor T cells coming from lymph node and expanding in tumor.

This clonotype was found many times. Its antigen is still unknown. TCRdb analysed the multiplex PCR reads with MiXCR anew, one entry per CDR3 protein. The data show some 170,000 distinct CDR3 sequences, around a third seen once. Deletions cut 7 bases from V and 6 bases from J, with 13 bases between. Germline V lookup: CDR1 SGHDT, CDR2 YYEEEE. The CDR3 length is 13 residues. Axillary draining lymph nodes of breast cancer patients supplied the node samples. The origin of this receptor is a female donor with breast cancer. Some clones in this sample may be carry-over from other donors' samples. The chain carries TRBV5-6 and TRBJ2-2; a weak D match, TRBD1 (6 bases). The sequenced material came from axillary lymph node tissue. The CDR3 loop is CASGGLGAGELFF. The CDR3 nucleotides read TGTGCCAGCGGGGGCTTAGGGGCCGGGGAGCTGTTTTTT.